This T cell receptor beta chain appears in the sequencing data of a study of vaccination effects on CD4 cells after COVID-19. Study-wide background: Samples gathered post-vaccine arrived a median of 72 days past the second dose. Study results and caveats: Long after vaccination, the clones induced by infection and by vaccine shrank markedly in size.

Using immunoSEQ multiplex PCR, the repertoire was profiled, and TCRdb retains in-frame clones only, with some absent. Among about 32,000 clones listed, approximately 72% were seen once. ViraFEST expansion of antigen-specific CD4+ T cells with viral peptide pools preceded sequencing. Isolation of CD4+ T cells took place after more than 9 days of culture. Two-dose vaccination with either BNT162b2 or mRNA-1273 was given to the participants. With approximately 9.6 ug/ml peptides and 9.5 to 10 IU/ml IL-2, roughly 2.1 million PBMC per well were cultured. Days 3 and 7 were when half the medium was replaced with IL-2 medium. This CDR3 has 16 amino acids. The germline V gene has CDR1 SGHDT and CDR2 YYEEEE. Of note for this clone: Its antigen remains unknown. A read error may produce the germline difference seen at one junction end.

The receptor comes from a human donor who received a COVID-19 vaccine. The source material was CD4+ T cells from PBMCs cultured with HCoV-229E spike peptides, sampled after COVID-19 vaccination. The genes are TRBV5-6 and TRBJ2-1; D is unclear. The CDR3 coding sequence is TGTGCCAGCAGCTTGACCCCCTCCCGTTTCTACAATGGGCAGTTCTTC. This codes for CASSLTPSRFYNGQFF.